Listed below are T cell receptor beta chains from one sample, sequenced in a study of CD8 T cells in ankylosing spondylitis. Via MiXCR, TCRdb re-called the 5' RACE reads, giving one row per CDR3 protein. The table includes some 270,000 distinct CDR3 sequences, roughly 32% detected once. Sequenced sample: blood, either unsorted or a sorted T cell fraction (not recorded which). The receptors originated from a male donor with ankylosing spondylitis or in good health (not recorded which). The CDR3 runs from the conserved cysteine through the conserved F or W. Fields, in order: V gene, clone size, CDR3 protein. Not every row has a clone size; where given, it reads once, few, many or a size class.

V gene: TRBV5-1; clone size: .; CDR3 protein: CASSPVAGPANYGYTF
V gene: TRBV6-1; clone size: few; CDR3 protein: CASSAGQQETQYF
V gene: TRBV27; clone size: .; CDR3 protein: CASSFKWAEETQYF
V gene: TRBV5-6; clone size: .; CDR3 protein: CASSLDSYNIQYF
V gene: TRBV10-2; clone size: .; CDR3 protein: CASSDRGQSYEQYF
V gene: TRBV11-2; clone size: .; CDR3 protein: CASSSWGTGGTGELFF
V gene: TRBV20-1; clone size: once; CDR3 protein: CSASRDRVEETQYF
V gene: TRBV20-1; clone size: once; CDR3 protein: CSAREPDQPQHF
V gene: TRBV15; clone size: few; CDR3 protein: CATSMGFGEQYF
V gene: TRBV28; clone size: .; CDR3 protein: CASSLEYGYTF
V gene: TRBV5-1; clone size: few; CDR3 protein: CASSFSGPSQETQYF
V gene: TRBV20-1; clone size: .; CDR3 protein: CSAGWRGTDTQYF
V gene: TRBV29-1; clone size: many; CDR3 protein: CSVEETQYF
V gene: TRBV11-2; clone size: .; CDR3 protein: CASSSWGGTGELFF
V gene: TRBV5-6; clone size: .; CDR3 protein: CASSPGLGCYEQYF
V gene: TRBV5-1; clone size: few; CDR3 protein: CASSLNPVFTEAFF
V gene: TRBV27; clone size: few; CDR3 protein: CASRASVYSYEQYF
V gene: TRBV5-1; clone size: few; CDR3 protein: CASSPRSASGFDNEQFF
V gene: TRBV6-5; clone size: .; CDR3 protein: CASSYSDNGDTGELFF
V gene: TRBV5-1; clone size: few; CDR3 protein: CASSSQGASSYNEQFF
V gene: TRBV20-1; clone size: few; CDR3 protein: CSARARTGGGQPQHF
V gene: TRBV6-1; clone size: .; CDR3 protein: CASSGGQGAAETQYF
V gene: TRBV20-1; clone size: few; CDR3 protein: CSAPPVGDRGPGVNTDTQYF
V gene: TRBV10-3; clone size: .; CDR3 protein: CAIRDGTEAFF
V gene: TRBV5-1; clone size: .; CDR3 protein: CASSFLQGAVGTGELFF
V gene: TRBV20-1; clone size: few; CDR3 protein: CSASFLLIAGTQYF
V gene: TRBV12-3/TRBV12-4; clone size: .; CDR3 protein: CASSDRDHSYEQYF
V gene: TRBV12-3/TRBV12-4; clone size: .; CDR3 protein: CASSQGQSNQPQHF
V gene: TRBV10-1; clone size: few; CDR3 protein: CASQDSGRETQYF
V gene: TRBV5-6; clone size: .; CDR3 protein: CASSSSGASSRETQYF
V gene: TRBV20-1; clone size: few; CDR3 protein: CSARDPRGVGYTF
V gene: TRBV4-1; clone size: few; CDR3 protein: CASSRGFSGNTIYF
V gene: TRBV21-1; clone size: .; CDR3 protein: CASSNRGREQYF
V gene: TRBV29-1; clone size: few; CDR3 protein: CSVEAGNTEAFF
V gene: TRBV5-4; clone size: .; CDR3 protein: CASSSAGTYNGELFF
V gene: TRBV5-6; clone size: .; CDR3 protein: CASSRLSTDTQYF
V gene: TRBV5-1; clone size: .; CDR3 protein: CASSLDRNQPQHF
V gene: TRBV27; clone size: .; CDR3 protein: CASSQTSGTADSGEQYF
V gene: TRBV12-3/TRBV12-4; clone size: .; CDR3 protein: CASSFTGGMNTEAFF
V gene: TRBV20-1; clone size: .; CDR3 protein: CSDRSGGLYNEQFF
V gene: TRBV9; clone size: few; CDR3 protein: CASSASRDRANEQFF
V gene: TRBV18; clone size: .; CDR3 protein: CASSPRVTIDEQFF
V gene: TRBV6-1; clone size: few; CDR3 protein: CASRPGTGGRHGQPQHF
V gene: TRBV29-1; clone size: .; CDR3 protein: CSVLITGELFF
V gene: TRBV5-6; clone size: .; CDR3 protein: CASSLDVSETQYF